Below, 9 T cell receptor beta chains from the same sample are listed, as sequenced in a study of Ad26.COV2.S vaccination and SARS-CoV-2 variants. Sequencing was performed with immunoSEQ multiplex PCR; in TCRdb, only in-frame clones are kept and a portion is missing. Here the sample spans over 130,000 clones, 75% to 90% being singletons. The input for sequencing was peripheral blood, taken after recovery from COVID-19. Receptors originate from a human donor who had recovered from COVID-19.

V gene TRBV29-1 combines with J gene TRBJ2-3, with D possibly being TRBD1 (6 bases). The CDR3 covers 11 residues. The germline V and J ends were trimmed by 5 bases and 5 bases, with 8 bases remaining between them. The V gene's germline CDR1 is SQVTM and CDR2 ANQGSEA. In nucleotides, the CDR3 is TGCAGCGTTCTAGGGGGAGATACGCAGTATTTT. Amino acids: CSVLGGDTQYF.

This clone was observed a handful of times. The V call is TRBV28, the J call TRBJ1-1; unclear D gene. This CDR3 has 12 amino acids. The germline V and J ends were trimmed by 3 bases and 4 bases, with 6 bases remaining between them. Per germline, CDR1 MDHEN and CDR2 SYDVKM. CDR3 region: CASSFRATEAFF. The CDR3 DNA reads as TGTGCCAGCAGTTTTCGGGCCACTGAAGCTTTCTTT.

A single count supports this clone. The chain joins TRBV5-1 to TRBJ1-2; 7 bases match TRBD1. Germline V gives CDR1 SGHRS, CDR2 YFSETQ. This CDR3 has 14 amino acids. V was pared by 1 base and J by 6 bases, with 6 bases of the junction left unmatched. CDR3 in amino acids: CASSLWTGGNGYTF. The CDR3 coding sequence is TGCGCCAGCAGCTTGTGGACAGGAGGTAATGGCTACACCTTC.

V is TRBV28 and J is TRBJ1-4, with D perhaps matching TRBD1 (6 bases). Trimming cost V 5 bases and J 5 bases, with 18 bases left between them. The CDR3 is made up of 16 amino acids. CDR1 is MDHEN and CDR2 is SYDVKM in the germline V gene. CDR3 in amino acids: CASSRPRAGENEKLFF. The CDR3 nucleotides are TGTGCCAGCAGTCGCCCGCGCGCAGGGGAAAATGAAAAACTGTTTTTT. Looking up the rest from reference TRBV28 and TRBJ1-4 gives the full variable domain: DVKVTQSSRYLVKRTGEKVFLECVQDMDHENMFWYRQDPGLGLRLIYFSYDVKMKEKGDIPEGYSVSREKKERFSLILESASTNQTSMYLCASSRPRAGENEKLFFGSGTQLSVL.

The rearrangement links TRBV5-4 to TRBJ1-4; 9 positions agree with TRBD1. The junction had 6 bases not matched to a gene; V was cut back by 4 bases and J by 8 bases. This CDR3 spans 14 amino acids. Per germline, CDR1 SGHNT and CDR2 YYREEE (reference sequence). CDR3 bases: TGTGCCAGCAGCCTGACAGGGGGACGGGAAAAACTGTTTTTT. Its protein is CASSLTGGREKLFF.

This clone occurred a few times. CDR3 residues: CASRGGSSYEQYF. The CDR3 nucleotides read TGTGCCAGTCGAGGGGGCTCCTCCTACGAGCAGTACTTC. The chain combines TRBV19 with TRBJ2-7; 7 bases map to TRBD1. The CDR3 totals 13 residues. The germline V gene has CDR1 LNHDA and CDR2 SQIVND (reference sequence). J lost 0 bases, V lost 8 bases, and 4 bases had no gene match.

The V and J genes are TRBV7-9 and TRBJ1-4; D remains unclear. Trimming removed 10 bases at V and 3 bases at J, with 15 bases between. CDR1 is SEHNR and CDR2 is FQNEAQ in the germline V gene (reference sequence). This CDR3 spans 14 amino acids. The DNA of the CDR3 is TGTGCCACCTCCGGTAACTCGGCTAATGAAAAACTGTTTTTT. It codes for CATSGNSANEKLFF.

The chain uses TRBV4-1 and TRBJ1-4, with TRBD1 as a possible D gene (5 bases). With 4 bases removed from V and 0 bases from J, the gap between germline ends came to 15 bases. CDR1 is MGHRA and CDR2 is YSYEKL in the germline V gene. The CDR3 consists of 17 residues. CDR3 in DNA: TGCGCCAGCAGCCTCAATCGACAGACCTCAACTAATGAAAAACTGTTTTTT. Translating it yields CASSLNRQTSTNEKLFF.

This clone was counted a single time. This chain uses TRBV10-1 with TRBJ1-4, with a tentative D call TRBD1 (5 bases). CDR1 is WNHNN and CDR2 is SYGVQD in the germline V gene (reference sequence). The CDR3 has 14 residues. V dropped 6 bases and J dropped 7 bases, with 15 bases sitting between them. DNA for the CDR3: TGCGCCAGCAGGTTCAGGGAGGTCTCTGAAAAACTGTTTTTT. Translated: CASRFREVSEKLFF.